The clone carrying this TCR beta chain appeared once. No antigen is known for it. The data stem from a study of cytomegalovirus exposure and HLA in healthy donors. Study-level information: Among the 300 to 450 genotyped donors, 65% to 90% were placed in the Caucasian-associated ancestry cluster. Overall study results and limits: Earlier findings revealed that most TCR beta V segments proved productive either about 90% or about 30% of the time. Reportedly, HLA-A and HLA-B alleles of most subjects were accurately predicted from TCR beta.

CDR1 is MNHNS, CDR2 SASEGT, per germline. The CDR3 has 15 residues. The PCR employed 60 Vbeta primers together with 13 Jbeta primers. The protocol was immunoSEQ multiplex PCR, while the TCRdb copy is restricted to in-frame clones and leaves out a portion. The repertoire consists of 200,000 to 250,000 clones, with around 80% occurring once and the leading ten covering 2.9%. The V call is TRBV6-1, the J call TRBJ2-5, with a weak D call TRBD1 (6 bases). The J call is uncertain, as TRBJ2-7 better fits the DNA end. The sequence derives from a man younger than 40 in good health and CMV-seronegative. The specimen was PBMCs. As DNA, the CDR3 is TGTGCCAGCAGTGAGGGGTTGGGGGCGGAGTACGAGCAGTACTTC. Amino acids: CASSEGLGAEYEQYF.